This TCR beta chain comes out of a study of T-cell memory formation after mild COVID-19. For the study at large: Among the donors, TCR clusters were largely specific to each donor.

Each CDR3 protein is one row after TCRdb ran MiXCR on the 5' RACE reads. The table lists some 410,000 distinct CDR3 sequences, 20% to 30% of them singletons, with around 13% in the top ten. The CDR3 is made up of 14 amino acids. Trimming removed 1 base from V and 2 bases from J, with 7 bases in between. CDR1 and CDR2 from the germline V gene are KGHSH and LQKENI. As to this clonotype: As yet, its antigen is unknown.

General study points: There was no confirmation that second-wave clones peaking on day 37 were SARS-CoV-2 specific.

This clonotype originated in an adult woman who had mild COVID-19 (a few samples of this study predate the infection). Cell type and time point are not known. The sequenced sample was PBMCs or a T cell subset sorted from them (not recorded which). The genes are TRBV18 and TRBJ2-3; D remains unclear. CDR3: CASSPLQVTDTQYF. The CDR3 DNA follows: TGTGCCAGCTCACCACTCCAGGTCACAGATACGCAGTATTTT.